What follows are 6 T cell receptor beta chains derived from one specimen sequenced in a study of cytomegalovirus exposure and HLA in healthy donors. The study ran its PCR with 60 Vbeta and 13 Jbeta primers. The assay was immunoSEQ multiplex PCR, and TCRdb's table has in-frame clones only and misses some. Counted here are around 100,000 clones, roughly 76% occurring once; the ten biggest clones make up 15% to 20%. Sequencing was carried out using PBMCs. The source is a woman aged 60-75 years in good health and CMV-seropositive.

V and J are TRBV9 and TRBJ1-2; D is perhaps TRBD1 (5 bases). The CDR3 length is 15 residues. Trimming left V 0 bases short and J 4 bases short, with 13 bases between. Germline V CDR1 and CDR2: SGDLS, YYNGEE. CDR3 loop: CASSVVQGVGYGYTF. DNA of the CDR3: TGTGCCAGCAGCGTAGTGCAAGGGGTTGGCTATGGCTACACCTTC. Full variable domain (rest looked up from reference TRBV9 and TRBJ1-2): DSGVTQTPKHLITATGQRVTLRCSPRSGDLSVYWYQQSLDQGLQFLIQYYNGEERAKGNILERFSAQQFPDLHSELNLSSLELGDSALYFCASSVVQGVGYGYTFGSGTRLTVV.

The chain couples TRBV28 to TRBJ2-3, with TRBD1 identical over 9 bases. There are 12 residues in the CDR3. Germline assignment: CDR1 MDHEN and CDR2 SYDVKM. V shed 6 bases and J 15 bases; nucleotides not matched to a gene: 10. The DNA of the CDR3 is TGTGCCAGCAGCGAAGGGACAGGGCTCAAATATTTT. Its protein is CASSEGTGLKYF.

This chain uses TRBV11-3 with TRBJ1-1; no clear D. The V and J ends lost 3 bases and 1 base respectively, with 6 bases between them. This CDR3 contains 13 residues. CDR1 and CDR2 (germline): SGHNT, YENEEA. CDR3 in DNA: TGTGCCAGCAGCTTGGCGGAGAACACTGAAGCTTTCTTT. It translates to CASSLAENTEAFF.

In its sample, this clone was seen once. V usage is TRBV7-3 and J usage is TRBJ2-7, with TRBD2 matching 7 bases. With V trimmed by 2 bases and J by 0 bases, 1 base remained unmatched. Germline V lookup: CDR1 SGHTA, CDR2 FQGTGA. This CDR3 has 14 amino acids. The CDR3 DNA sequence: TGTGCCAGCAGCTTATCGGGGGGCTCCTACGAGCAGTACTTC. Protein sequence: CASSLSGGSYEQYF. Full variable domain (remainder filled in from reference TRBV7-3 and TRBJ2-7): GAGVSQTPSNKVTEKGKYVELRCDPISGHTALYWYRQSLGQGPEFLIYFQGTGAADDSGLPNDRFFAVRPEGSVSTLKIQRTERGDSAVYLCASSLSGGSYEQYFGPGTRLTVT.

The J gene is TRBJ2-3, the V gene TRBV5-1; tentative D call: TRBD1 (6 bases). The germline CDR1 and CDR2 sequences are SGHRS and YFSETQ. CDR3 length equals 14 residues. V was cut by 4 bases and J by 2 bases, with 11 bases left in between. For the CDR3, the DNA is TGCGCCAGCAGCGGCCGGGACACCACAGATACGCAGTATTTT. Amino acid sequence: CASSGRDTTDTQYF. The whole variable domain, remainder taken from reference TRBV5-1 and TRBJ2-3, is KAGVTQTPRYLIKTRGQQVTLSCSPISGHRSVSWYQQTPGQGLQFLFEYFSETQRNKGNFPGRFSGRQFSNSRSEMNVSTLELGDSALYLCASSGRDTTDTQYFGPGTRLTVL.

The chain carries TRBV10-3 and TRBJ2-1, with D possibly being TRBD2 (6 bases). V shed 0 bases and J shed 4 bases, with 10 bases lying between them. This CDR3 spans 15 amino acids. The germline CDR1 and CDR2 sequences are ENHRY and SYGVKD. CDR3: CAISESASEYNEQFF. CDR3 DNA sequence: TGTGCCATCAGTGAGTCGGCTAGCGAGTACAATGAGCAGTTCTTC.